The present entry profiles one T cell receptor beta chain with its context. V shed 4 bases and J shed 0 bases, with 19 bases lying between them. The germline gives CDR1 SGHAT, CDR2 FQNNGV. The CDR3 runs 18 residues. The data derive from a study of blood T cells in healthy people across ages. A second roughly 7 to 12 cycle PCR used barcoded and J-beta primers. Carrying 12 random nucleotides, a template-switch adaptor labeled each individual cDNA molecule. TCRdb re-derived calls from the 5' RACE reads in MiXCR, one entry per CDR3 protein. The repertoire includes some 710,000 distinct CDR3 sequences, about 46% of them detected once, and about a sixth sits in the top ten.

The chain has TRBV11-2 and TRBJ2-4; weak D call: TRBD1 (6 bases). The sequencing sample was made of blood. The origin of this receptor is an elderly man in good health. CDR3 in amino acids: CASSSAGQFQLAKNIQYF. The CDR3 nucleotides read TGTGCCAGCAGCTCCGCCGGACAGTTCCAACTAGCCAAAAACATTCAGTACTTC.